One and the same sample provided the 29 T cell receptor beta chains below, sequenced in a study of T cell responses to AZD1222 COVID-19 vaccine. Method: immunoSEQ multiplex PCR; TCRdb's copy keeps in-frame clones and lacks some. The data contain around 20,000 clones, roughly four fifths of them singletons. The sample was peripheral blood, taken 28 days after the second AZD1222 dose. These TCRs come from an adult who received the AZD1222 COVID-19 vaccine.

This chain uses TRBV19 with TRBJ2-7, with a weak D call TRBD1 (5 bases). The CDR3 length is 15 residues. Germline V gene sequence: CDR1 LNHDA, CDR2 SQIVND (reference sequence). Trimming removed 3 bases at V and 5 bases at J, with 17 bases between. The CDR3 sequence: CASSISRDNGHEQYF. The DNA for the CDR3 is TGTGCCAGTAGTATTAGCAGGGATAATGGCCACGAGCAGTACTTC.

The rearrangement joins TRBV6-4 to TRBJ2-5; D call uncertain. Trimming removed 3 bases at V and 4 bases at J, with 9 bases between. Germline-derived CDR1 and CDR2 are MRHNA and SNTAGT. The length of the CDR3 is 13 residues. The CDR3 sequence: CASSERHLETQYF. The CDR3 DNA reads TGTGCCAGCAGTGAGAGACACCTAGAGACCCAGTACTTC.

The CDR3 here is CASSPRVEELFF. CDR3 nucleotides: TGTGCCAGCAGTCCGCGGGTGGAGGAGCTGTTTTTT. The gene calls are TRBV12-3 or TRBV12-4 and TRBJ2-2; the D gene is possibly TRBD2 (5 bases). V gave up 5 bases and J gave up 10 bases, with 11 bases separating them. The CDR3 totals 12 residues.

This chain connects TRBV12-3 or TRBV12-4 to TRBJ1-2; D remains unclear. Trimming left V 5 bases short and J 5 bases short, with 12 bases between. The CDR3 spans 13 residues. The CDR3 region has the DNA TGTGCCAGCAGTCCCGCACCGGGTTATGGCTACACCTTC. Translated: CASSPAPGYGYTF.

CDR3 nucleotides: TGTGCCAGCAGCCAAGGCCACGGGACAGGGGTAGGAGAGCAGTTCTTC. Protein: CASSQGHGTGVGEQFF. The chain is built from TRBV3-1 (or the pseudogene TRBV3-2) and TRBJ2-1; 10 bases map to TRBD1. The CDR3 extends over 16 amino acids. Per the germline V gene, CDR1 is LGHDT and CDR2 is YNNKEL (reference sequence). The V and J ends lost 1 base and 10 bases, in that order; junction bases with no gene match: 10.

This clone was observed a single time. The rearrangement links TRBV5-1 to TRBJ2-3; 9 bases line up with TRBD1. V lost 1 base and J lost 2; bases outside the gene matches: 5. The CDR3 loop spans 16 amino acids. Germline V CDR1 and CDR2: SGHRS, YFSETQ. The CDR3 protein is CASSLWGQGNTDTQYF. CDR3 coding DNA: TGCGCCAGCAGCTTGTGGGGACAGGGAAACACAGATACGCAGTATTTT.

The rearrangement links TRBV7-2 to TRBJ2-7, with 14 bases identical to TRBD2. The CDR3 consists of 18 residues. Germline V gene lookup returns CDR1 SGHTA and CDR2 FQGNSA. With V trimmed by 3 bases and J by 0 bases, 7 bases remained unmatched. DNA for the CDR3: TGTGCCAGCAGCTTGGGGACTAGCGGGAGAAGAATCTCCTACGAGCAGTACTTC. This translates into CASSLGTSGRRISYEQYF.

The chain couples TRBV10-3 to TRBJ1-3; no clear D gene. This CDR3 is built from 15 residues. Trimming removed 6 bases from V and 4 bases from J, with 16 bases in between. Germline CDR1 and CDR2: ENHRY and SYGVKD. The chain's CDR3 is CAISPAPAAGNTIYF. Here the CDR3 DNA reads TGTGCCATCAGCCCGGCCCCGGCAGCCGGAAACACCATATATTTT.

CDR3 DNA sequence: TGTGCCAGCCGAGGCCCCGGGGAGGCAGGTCGAAACCCGTACTTC. Amino acids: CASRGPGEAGRNPYF. This chain uses TRBV7-9 with TRBJ2-7, with D maybe TRBD2 (6 bases). Germline loops: CDR1 SEHNR, CDR2 FQNEAQ (reference sequence). The CDR3 is 15 residues long. V shed 8 bases and J shed 12 bases, with 29 bases lying between them.

The rearrangement links TRBV4-3 to TRBJ2-3; D unclear. The CDR3 sequence is 14 residues long. Deletions cut 1 base from V and 0 bases from J, with 5 bases between. CDR1 and CDR2 (germline): LGHNA, YSLEER. The CDR3 region has the DNA TGCGCCAGCAGCCAAGGCGACAGCACAGATACGCAGTATTTT. This encodes CASSQGDSTDTQYF.

The chain recombines TRBV19 with TRBJ1-2; 9 nucleotides agree with TRBD1. This CDR3 region has 16 residues. J gave up 8 bases and V 3 bases, and 13 bases lay outside the gene matches. Per germline, CDR1 LNHDA and CDR2 SQIVND (reference sequence). The CDR3 here is CASSIGPPGQGWGYTF. The CDR3 nucleotides read TGTGCCAGTAGTATCGGCCCTCCGGGACAGGGATGGGGCTACACCTTC.

CDR3 bases: TGTGCCAGCAGCCCGGATAACGGCTGGATGCCCCAGCATTTT. It encodes CASSPDNGWMPQHF. This chain links TRBV6-2 or TRBV6-3 with TRBJ1-5; no clear D gene. Trimming took off 6 bases at V and 9 bases at J, with 18 bases between the two ends. CDR3 length: 14 amino acids. In germline, CDR1 is MNHEY, CDR2 SVGEGT.

This clone was seen a few times. This rearrangement joins TRBV7-2 to TRBJ2-5; possibly TRBD2 for D (5 bases). CDR3 length: 16 residues. CDR1 and CDR2 (germline): SGHTA, FQGNSA. V lost 3 bases and J lost 3, with 17 bases in between. In nucleotides, the CDR3 is TGTGCCAGCAGCTTTTCTACTTCCGACGGGGAAGAGACCCAGTACTTC. The encoded protein is CASSFSTSDGEETQYF.

The chain recombines TRBV5-1 with TRBJ2-3; 12 bases line up with TRBD2. The V segment lost 5 bases and the J segment 1 base; nucleotides outside the gene matches: 14. CDR1 is SGHRS, CDR2 YFSETQ, per germline. The CDR3 spans 19 residues. CDR3 DNA: TGCGCCAGCAGAGAATATCCCGGACTAGCGGGGACCCGCACAGATACGCAGTATTTT. Its translation is CASREYPGLAGTRTDTQYF.

This clone was observed a single time. The J gene is TRBJ2-7, the V gene TRBV13; 9 nucleotides align to TRBD2. The CDR3 totals 17 residues. CDR1 PRHDT and CDR2 FYEKMQ come from the germline V gene (reference sequence). The J segment lost 2 bases and the V segment lost 5 bases, leaving 13 bases of the junction unmatched. The CDR3 here is CASSLAGLAGRTYEQYF. The CDR3 region has the DNA TGTGCCAGCAGCCTCGCGGGCCTAGCGGGAAGAACCTACGAGCAGTACTTC. The variable domain in full, completed from reference TRBV13 and TRBJ2-7, reads AAGVIQSPRHLIKEKRETATLKCYPIPRHDTVYWYQQGPGQDPQFLISFYEKMQSDKGSIPDRFSAQQFSDYHSELNMSSLELGDSALYFCASSLAGLAGRTYEQYFGPGTRLTVT.

The chain carries TRBV18 and TRBJ2-5; TRBD2 is a possible D gene (6 bases). Trimming left V 0 bases short and J 7 bases short, with 12 bases between. CDR3 size: 14 residues. Per the germline V gene, CDR1 is KGHSH and CDR2 is LQKENI. The CDR3 sequence is CASSPPGRAGTQYF. Here the CDR3 DNA reads TGTGCCAGCTCACCACCGGGACGAGCGGGGACCCAGTACTTC.

The V call is TRBV4-3, the J call TRBJ2-1, with no clear D. Germline CDR1 reads LGHNA; CDR2 reads YSLEER. The V gene lost 7 bases and the J gene lost 5 bases, with 18 bases spanning the gap. This CDR3 has 15 residues. The CDR3 is CASTGGLGINNEQFF. The CDR3 bases are TGCGCCAGCACGGGCGGCCTTGGGATTAACAATGAGCAGTTCTTC.

The chain uses TRBV6-5 and TRBJ1-1; D ambiguous. The V end was cut by 2 bases, the J end by 3 bases, with 10 bases between. This CDR3 has 14 residues. CDR1 and CDR2 (germline): MNHEY, SVGAGI. The CDR3 sequence is CASSYEGGYTEAFF. CDR3 sequence (DNA): TGTGCCAGCAGTTACGAGGGTGGGTACACTGAAGCTTTCTTT.

The V gene is TRBV6-2 or TRBV6-3, the J gene TRBJ1-4; weak D call: TRBD1 (5 bases). Germline CDR1 and CDR2: MNHEY and SVGEGT. V lost 5 bases to trimming and J lost 5 bases, with 15 bases between them. The length of the CDR3 is 15 residues. Written as DNA, the CDR3 is TGTGCCAGCAGTCACCTCCGGGACGGGAATGAAAAACTGTTTTTT. Translation: CASSHLRDGNEKLFF.

The V and J genes are TRBV10-3 and TRBJ1-6, with a tentative D call TRBD1 (6 bases). The CDR3 loop spans 14 amino acids. CDR1 is ENHRY and CDR2 is SYGVKD in the germline V gene. V was trimmed by 10 bases and J by 8 bases, leaving 18 bases between them. The CDR3 sequence: CATQDRLGDSPLHF. The CDR3 DNA sequence: TGTGCCACACAAGACAGGCTGGGGGATTCACCCCTCCACTTT.

The chain combines TRBV5-6 with TRBJ2-7, with 11 bases fitting TRBD1. Germline-derived CDR1 and CDR2 are SGHDT and YYEEEE. Unmatched junction bases numbered 9, after V lost 3 bases and J lost 4 bases. This CDR3 has 16 residues. CDR3 sequence reads: CASSWTRDRGMYEQYF. For the CDR3, the DNA is TGTGCCAGCAGCTGGACTCGGGACAGGGGGATGTACGAGCAGTACTTC. Based on the CDR3 plus reference TRBV5-6 and TRBJ2-7, the full variable domain is DAGVTQSPTHLIKTRGQQVTLRCSPKSGHDTVSWYQQALGQGPQFIFQYYEEEERQRGNFPDRFSGHQFPNYSSELNVNALLLGDSALYLCASSWTRDRGMYEQYFGPGTRLTVT.

V gene TRBV7-6 combines with J gene TRBJ2-5; D perhaps matches TRBD1 (5 bases). This CDR3 is 15 amino acids long. In germline, CDR1 is SGHVS, CDR2 FNYEAQ. V lost 3 bases, J lost 1 base, and 12 bases lay in between. The CDR3 nucleotides are TGTGCCAGCAGCTTGGGGCGGCACCCCCAAGAGACCCAGTACTTC. Translating gives CASSLGRHPQETQYF.

The V and J genes are TRBV5-1 and TRBJ1-4; D is unresolved. V was pared by 0 bases and J by 1 base, with 7 bases between. Germline V CDR1 and CDR2: SGHRS, YFSETQ. The CDR3 consists of 15 residues. This CDR3 reads CASSLEEGTNEKLFF. The CDR3 nucleotides are TGCGCCAGCAGCTTGGAGGAGGGAACTAATGAAAAACTGTTTTTT.

There are a few counts of this clone. J is TRBJ2-1 and V is TRBV7-7, with 11 bases that match TRBD2. CDR3 size: 15 residues. The V gene's germline CDR1 is SSHAT and CDR2 FNYEAQ (reference sequence). V trimming: 5 bases; J trimming: 9 bases; junction bases outside the gene matches: 9. The CDR3 protein is CASSRSGGADSEQFF. The CDR3 bases are TGTGCCAGCAGCCGTAGCGGGGGGGCTGATAGTGAGCAGTTCTTC.

The chain joins TRBV19 to TRBJ2-7, with 7 bases fitting TRBD1. This CDR3 is 15 amino acids long. Germline CDR1 is LNHDA and CDR2 is SQIVND (reference sequence). Trimming took 5 bases from V and 0 from J; bases not matched to a gene: 7. CDR3 in DNA: TGTGCCAGTAGTTGGACAGGAGAAAGCTCCTACGAGCAGTACTTC. It encodes CASSWTGESSYEQYF.

The chain is built from TRBV5-4 and TRBJ1-6; D might be TRBD1 (6 bases). CDR1 is SGHNT and CDR2 is YYREEE in the germline V gene (reference sequence). V was pared by 3 bases and J by 6 bases, with 10 bases between. The CDR3 spans 14 residues. The CDR3 loop is CASSSTGLNSPLHF. DNA of the CDR3: TGTGCCAGCAGCTCCACAGGGCTTAATTCACCCCTCCACTTT.

This chain uses TRBV18 with TRBJ1-2; D ambiguous. From germline, CDR1 is KGHSH and CDR2 LQKENI. V was trimmed by 1 base and J by 2 bases, leaving 2 bases between them. This CDR3 has 12 amino acids. Here the CDR3 DNA reads TGTGCCAGCTCACCACTGAACTATGGCTACACCTTC. It specifies CASSPLNYGYTF.

This rearrangement joins TRBV2 to TRBJ1-2; no reliable D call. The V gene lost 6 bases and the J gene lost 4 bases, with 12 bases spanning the gap. Germline assignment: CDR1 SNHLY and CDR2 FYNNEI. There are 13 residues in the CDR3. CDR3 sequence (DNA): TGTGCCAGCAGCCCCGGGGAGGGCTATGGCTACACCTTC. Translation: CASSPGEGYGYTF.

The chain uses TRBV27 and TRBJ2-7; weak D call: TRBD1 (6 bases). V shed 0 bases and J shed 1 base, with 16 bases lying between them. CDR1 and CDR2 (germline): MNHEY, SMNVEV (reference sequence). The CDR3 consists of 17 residues. The CDR3 here is CASSLSILGTLSYEQYF. CDR3 in DNA: TGTGCCAGCAGTTTATCGATATTGGGGACACTATCCTACGAGCAGTACTTC.